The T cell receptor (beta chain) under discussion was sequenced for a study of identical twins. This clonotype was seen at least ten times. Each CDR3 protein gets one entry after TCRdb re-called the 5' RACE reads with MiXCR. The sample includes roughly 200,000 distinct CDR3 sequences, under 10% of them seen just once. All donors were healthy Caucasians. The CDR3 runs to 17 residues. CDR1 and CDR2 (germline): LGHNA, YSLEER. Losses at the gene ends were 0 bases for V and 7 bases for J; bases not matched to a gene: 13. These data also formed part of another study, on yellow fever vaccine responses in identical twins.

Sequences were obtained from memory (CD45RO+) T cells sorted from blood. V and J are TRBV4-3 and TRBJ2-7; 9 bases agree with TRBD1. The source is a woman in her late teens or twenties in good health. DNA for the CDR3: TGCGCCAGCAGCCAAGATTACCCGACCGGGACAGGGAAAGAGCAGTACTTC. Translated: CASSQDYPTGTGKEQYF.